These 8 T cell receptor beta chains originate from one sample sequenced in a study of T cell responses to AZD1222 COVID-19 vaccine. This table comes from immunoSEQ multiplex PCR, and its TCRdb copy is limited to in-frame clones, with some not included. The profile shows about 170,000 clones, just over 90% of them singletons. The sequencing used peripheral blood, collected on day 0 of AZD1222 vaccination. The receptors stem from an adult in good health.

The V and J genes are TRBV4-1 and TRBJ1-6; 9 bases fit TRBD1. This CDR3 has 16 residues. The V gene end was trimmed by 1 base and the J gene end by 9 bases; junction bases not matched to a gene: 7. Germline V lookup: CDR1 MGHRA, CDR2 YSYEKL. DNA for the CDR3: TGCGCCAGCAGCCAAGCACAGGGGGCGCAGAGTTCACCCCTCCACTTT. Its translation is CASSQAQGAQSSPLHF.

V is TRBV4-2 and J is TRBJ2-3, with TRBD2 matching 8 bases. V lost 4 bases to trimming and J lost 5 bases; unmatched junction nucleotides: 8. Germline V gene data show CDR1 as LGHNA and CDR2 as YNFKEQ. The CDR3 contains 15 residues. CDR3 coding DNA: TGTGCCAGCAGCCTAGAAGCGGGGGCCGGAGATACGCAGTATTTT. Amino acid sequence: CASSLEAGAGDTQYF.

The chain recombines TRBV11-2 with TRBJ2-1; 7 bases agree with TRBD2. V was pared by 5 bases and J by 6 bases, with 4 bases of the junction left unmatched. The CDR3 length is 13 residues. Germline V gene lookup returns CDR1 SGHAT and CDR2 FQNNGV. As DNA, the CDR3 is TGTGCCAGCAGCCGACCGGGGGGCAATGAGCAGTTCTTC. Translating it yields CASSRPGGNEQFF.

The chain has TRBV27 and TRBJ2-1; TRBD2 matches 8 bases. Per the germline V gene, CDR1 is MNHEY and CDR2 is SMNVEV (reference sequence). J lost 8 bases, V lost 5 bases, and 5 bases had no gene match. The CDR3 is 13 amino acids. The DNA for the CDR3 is TGTGCCAGCAGTGTCCAGACTAGCGATGAGCAGTTCTTC. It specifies CASSVQTSDEQFF.

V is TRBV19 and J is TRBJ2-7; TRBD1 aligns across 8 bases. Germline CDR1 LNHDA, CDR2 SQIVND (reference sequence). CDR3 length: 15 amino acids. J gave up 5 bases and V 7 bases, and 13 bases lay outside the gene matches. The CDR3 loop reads CASTSGRTGSHEQYF. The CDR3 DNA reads TGTGCCAGTACTTCCGGTCGGACAGGGAGCCACGAGCAGTACTTC. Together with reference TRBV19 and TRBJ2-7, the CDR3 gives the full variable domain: DGGITQSPKYLFRKEGQNVTLSCEQNLNHDAMYWYRQDPGQGLRLIYYSQIVNDFQKGDIAEGYSVSREKKESFPLTVTSAQKNPTAFYLCASTSGRTGSHEQYFGPGTRLTVT.

In DNA, the CDR3 is TGTGCCAGCAGCTTTGGGCGGGGCCGGGATGAAAAACTGTTTTTT. Amino acids: CASSFGRGRDEKLFF. The chain recombines TRBV7-9 with TRBJ1-4, with D possibly TRBD1 on 5 matching bases. CDR3 length: 15 amino acids. With 3 bases removed from V and 6 bases from J, the gap between germline ends came to 14 bases. Germline loops: CDR1 SEHNR, CDR2 FQNEAQ (reference sequence). Filled out from reference TRBV7-9 and TRBJ1-4, the complete variable domain reads DTGVSQNPRHKITKRGQNVTFRCDPISEHNRLYWYRQTLGQGPEFLTYFQNEAQLEKSRLLSDRFSAERPKGSFSTLEIQRTEQGDSAMYLCASSFGRGRDEKLFFGSGTQLSVL.

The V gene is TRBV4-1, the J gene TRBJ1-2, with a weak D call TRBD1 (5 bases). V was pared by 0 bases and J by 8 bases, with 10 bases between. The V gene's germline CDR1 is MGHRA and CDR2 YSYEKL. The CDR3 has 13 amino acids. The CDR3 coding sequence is TGCGCCAGCAGCCAAGACAGGGATGGAGGCTACACCTTC. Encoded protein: CASSQDRDGGYTF.

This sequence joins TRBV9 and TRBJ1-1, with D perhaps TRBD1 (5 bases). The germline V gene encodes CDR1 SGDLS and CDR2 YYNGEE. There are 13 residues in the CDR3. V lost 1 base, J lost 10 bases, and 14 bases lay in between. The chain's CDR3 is CASSVIGGKAAFF. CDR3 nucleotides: TGTGCCAGCAGCGTAATTGGGGGGAAGGCAGCTTTCTTT.